A single sample gave rise to the 16 T cell receptor beta chains below, sequenced in a study of T cell responses to AZD1222 COVID-19 vaccine. Using immunoSEQ multiplex PCR, the repertoire was profiled, and TCRdb retains in-frame clones only, with some absent. Here the sample spans 90,000 to 100,000 clones, roughly 90% being singletons. The sequencing here drew on peripheral blood, taken on day 0 of AZD1222 vaccination. Source of these receptors: an adult in good health.

The CDR3 DNA follows: TGCAGTGTAGGGCAACTAGAGCTCCACTTT. Translation gives CSVGQLELHF. The chain carries TRBV20-1 and TRBJ1-6; D uncertain. CDR1 is DFQATT, CDR2 SNEGSKA, per germline (reference sequence). The ends were cut back, 7 bases at V and 16 bases at J, with 14 bases in the middle. The CDR3 contains 10 residues.

This chain uses TRBV9 with TRBJ1-4; maybe TRBD1 (5 bases). This CDR3 has 12 amino acids. V was cut by 7 bases and J by 8 bases, with 12 bases left in between. Germline V gene lookup returns CDR1 SGDLS and CDR2 YYNGEE. This CDR3 reads CASSGTREKLFF. The CDR3, as DNA: TGTGCCAGCTCCGGGACGCGGGAAAAACTGTTTTTT.

The V call is TRBV27, the J call TRBJ2-4; weak D call: TRBD1 (6 bases). CDR1 and CDR2 from the germline V gene are MNHEY and SMNVEV (reference sequence). The CDR3 extends over 15 amino acids. V lost 3 bases and J lost 0, with 9 bases in between. CDR3 sequence reads: CASSFTGLAKNIQYF. The CDR3 nucleotides read TGTGCCAGCAGTTTTACAGGGTTAGCCAAAAACATTCAGTACTTC.

This clone came up once. V is TRBV7-7 and J is TRBJ2-1; 7 bases map to TRBD1. The CDR3 runs 13 residues. Unmatched junction bases numbered 8, after V lost 5 bases and J lost 10 bases. Germline V CDR1 and CDR2: SSHAT, FNYEAQ (reference sequence). CDR3 sequence (DNA): TGTGCCAGCAGCCCAGACAGGGAAAGCGAGCAGTTCTTC. Translating it yields CASSPDRESEQFF.

The chain has TRBV5-6 and TRBJ2-2; possible D gene TRBD1, 5 bases. Germline lookup yields CDR1 SGHDT and CDR2 YYEEEE. This CDR3 region has 15 residues. V lost 4 bases and J 5 bases, leaving 15 bases between the germline ends. CDR3 DNA sequence: TGTGCCAGCAGCGTTTCGCAGGGAAGAACCGGGGAGCTGTTTTTT. Its translation: CASSVSQGRTGELFF.

This sequence joins TRBV4-1 and TRBJ1-1, with TRBD1 matching over 9 bases. CDR1 is MGHRA, CDR2 YSYEKL, per germline. With 1 base clipped from V and 2 bases from J, the junction kept 2 bases outside the gene matches. This CDR3 contains 15 residues. This CDR3 reads CASSQGTGGNTEAFF. The CDR3 region has the DNA TGCGCCAGCAGCCAAGGAACAGGGGGCAACACTGAAGCTTTCTTT.

The rearrangement links TRBV5-1 to TRBJ2-7; D is undetermined. Per the germline V gene, CDR1 is SGHRS and CDR2 is YFSETQ. V lost 5 bases and J 2 bases, leaving 17 bases between the germline ends. The CDR3 length is 15 residues. The CDR3 region is CASRSGSTGTYEQYF. The CDR3 coding sequence is TGCGCCAGCAGATCCGGGTCGACGGGTACCTACGAGCAGTACTTC.

The chain uses TRBV11-1 and TRBJ2-7; 7 nucleotides agree with TRBD1. CDR1 SGHAT and CDR2 FQDESV come from the germline V gene (reference sequence). The CDR3 has 14 residues. V was clipped by 6 bases and J by 6 bases; unmatched bases: 11. The CDR3: CASSSATGWVEQYF. The CDR3 DNA is TGTGCCAGCAGTTCCGCGACAGGGTGGGTCGAGCAGTACTTC.

This clone was counted only a few times. The rearrangement uses TRBV7-3 and TRBJ2-3; TRBD1 aligns across 7 bases. The CDR3 is made up of 16 amino acids. J was trimmed by 2 bases and V by 6 bases; bases with no gene match: 11. CDR1 is SGHTA and CDR2 is FQGTGA in the germline V gene. Written as DNA, the CDR3 is TGTGCCAGCAGTTCACTAAGGACAGGACCCACAGATACGCAGTATTTT. Translated, it gives CASSSLRTGPTDTQYF.

The V gene is TRBV19, the J gene TRBJ2-1; TRBD2 matches at 7 bases. Germline assignment: CDR1 LNHDA and CDR2 SQIVND (reference sequence). This CDR3 is built from 16 residues. V lost 2 bases to trimming and J lost 6 bases; unmatched junction nucleotides: 10. CDR3 sequence reads: CASSIRGGSMVNEQFF. In DNA form, the CDR3 reads TGTGCCAGTAGTATAAGAGGCGGGAGTATGGTCAATGAGCAGTTCTTC.

The chain has TRBV19 and TRBJ2-7; D is unresolved. The ends were cut back, 3 bases at V and 6 bases at J, with 12 bases in the middle. The CDR3 totals 13 residues. Germline V gene lookup returns CDR1 LNHDA and CDR2 SQIVND (reference sequence). CDR3 residues: CASSIGRSSEQYF. For the CDR3, the DNA is TGTGCCAGTAGTATTGGCAGGTCGAGCGAGCAGTACTTC.

This rearrangement joins TRBV11-2 to TRBJ2-2, with 8 positions matching TRBD1. The CDR3 loop spans 15 amino acids. The V gene's germline CDR1 is SGHAT and CDR2 FQNNGV. With 1 base clipped from V and 7 bases from J, the junction kept 5 bases outside the gene matches. CDR3 nucleotides: TGTGCCAGCAGCTTAGGGACAGGGTATGGCGGGGAGCTGTTTTTT. This translates into CASSLGTGYGGELFF. Drawing the rest from reference TRBV11-2 and TRBJ2-2, the complete variable domain is EAGVAQSPRYKIIEKRQSVAFWCNPISGHATLYWYQQILGQGPKLLIQFQNNGVVDDSQLPKDRFSAERLKGVDSTLKIQPAKLEDSAVYLCASSLGTGYGGELFFGEGSRLTVL.

The gene calls are TRBV4-2 and TRBJ1-2; the D gene is possibly TRBD1 (5 bases). V lost 4 bases and J 4 bases, leaving 16 bases between the germline ends. This CDR3 comprises 15 residues. Germline-derived CDR1 and CDR2 are LGHNA and YNFKEQ. Here the CDR3 reads CASSPEPTDSYGYTF. Here the CDR3 DNA reads TGTGCCAGCAGCCCAGAACCGACAGATAGCTATGGCTACACCTTC.

This chain uses TRBV19 with TRBJ1-3; perhaps TRBD1 as D (5 bases). The V end was cut by 2 bases, the J end by 2 bases, with 10 bases between. This CDR3 has 15 residues. Germline loops: CDR1 LNHDA, CDR2 SQIVND (reference sequence). The CDR3 is CASSISGGTGNTIYF. For the CDR3, the DNA is TGTGCCAGTAGTATATCGGGGGGAACTGGAAACACCATATATTTT.

V is TRBV19 and J is TRBJ2-2; TRBD1 agrees at 9 bases. J was trimmed by 4 bases and V by 9 bases; bases with no gene match: 6. Looked up from germline, CDR1 is LNHDA and CDR2 is SQIVND (reference sequence). The CDR3 consists of 14 residues. The CDR3 region is CASRQTGGTGELFF. For the CDR3, the DNA is TGTGCCAGCCGTCAGACAGGGGGCACCGGGGAGCTGTTTTTT.

The chain uses TRBV6-1 and TRBJ2-7; D remains ambiguous. Germline CDR1 MNHNS, CDR2 SASEGT. Trimming cost V 2 bases and J 0 bases, with 14 bases left between them. CDR3 size: 16 residues. CDR3 coding DNA: TGTGCCAGCAGTGAAAGGATCGACCGAGACTCCTACGAGCAGTACTTC. Residues: CASSERIDRDSYEQYF.